The 15 T cell receptor beta chains in this list originate from one sample, sequenced in a study of blood T cell repertoires in COVID-19. Sequenced by immunoSEQ multiplex PCR; TCRdb stores in-frame clones only, minus some. The data show around 130,000 clones, 84% seen once. Specimen: peripheral blood. Receptor source: a human donor in a cohort sampled during active COVID-19.

The chain joins TRBV14 to TRBJ2-1, with D tentatively TRBD2 (5 bases). The CDR3 extends over 13 amino acids. CDR1 and CDR2 from the germline V gene are SGHDN and FVKESK. The V end lost 4 bases, the J end lost 3 bases, and 7 bases lay between the germline ends. The CDR3 sequence is CASSRTGYNEQFF. The CDR3 DNA sequence: TGTGCCAGCAGCCGGACTGGCTACAATGAGCAGTTCTTC.

The chain employs TRBV19 and TRBJ1-2; D possibly corresponds to TRBD1 (6 bases). V was shortened by 5 bases and J by 4 bases, with 14 bases between the two germline ends. This CDR3 spans 14 amino acids. The germline gives CDR1 LNHDA, CDR2 SQIVND (reference sequence). CDR3 residues: CASSGRTDFYGYTF. As DNA, the CDR3 is TGTGCCAGTAGTGGCCGGACAGATTTCTATGGCTACACCTTC.

The chain has TRBV27 and TRBJ1-5, with D perhaps matching TRBD1 (6 bases). This CDR3 contains 15 residues. Germline CDR1 MNHEY, CDR2 SMNVEV (reference sequence). The ends were cut back, 3 bases at V and 7 bases at J, with 16 bases in the middle. This CDR3 reads CASSFAGVQVQPQHF. CDR3 in DNA: TGTGCCAGCAGTTTCGCAGGGGTGCAGGTCCAGCCCCAGCATTTT.

This chain connects TRBV5-4 to TRBJ2-7; 7 nucleotides match TRBD1. J was trimmed by 5 bases and V by 4 bases; bases with no gene match: 9. The length of the CDR3 is 14 residues. Per germline, CDR1 SGHNT and CDR2 YYREEE (reference sequence). The CDR3 sequence is CASSLPGTENEQYF. DNA for the CDR3: TGTGCCAGCAGCCTCCCCGGGACAGAGAACGAGCAGTACTTC. The full variable domain, rest sourced from reference TRBV5-4 and TRBJ2-7, is ETGVTQSPTHLIKTRGQQVTLRCSSQSGHNTVSWYQQALGQGPQFIFQYYREEENGRGNFPPRFSGLQFPNYSSELNVNALELDDSALYLCASSLPGTENEQYFGPGTRLTVT.

This chain's CDR3 is CASSLHNAGGLIQTQYF. The CDR3, as DNA: TGTGCCAGCAGCTTACATAATGCGGGGGGACTAATACAGACCCAGTACTTC. The chain joins TRBV7-6 to TRBJ2-5; TRBD2 aligns across 8 bases. Germline CDR1 and CDR2: SGHVS and FNYEAQ. The CDR3 length is 17 residues. V shed 2 bases, J shed 6 bases, and the junction held 14 bases outside the gene matches.

The rearrangement joins TRBV2 to TRBJ1-5; 9 bases agree with TRBD1. This CDR3 is built from 14 residues. V was pared by 6 bases and J by 7 bases, with 7 bases of the junction left unmatched. The germline CDR1 and CDR2 sequences are SNHLY and FYNNEI. The CDR3 loop is CASRRQGVGQPQHF. The CDR3 DNA reads TGTGCCAGCAGGAGACAGGGGGTCGGCCAGCCCCAGCATTTT.

The genes are TRBV6-5 and TRBJ1-2; TRBD1 aligns across 7 bases. With 11 bases clipped from V and 6 bases from J, the junction kept 9 bases outside the gene matches. CDR1 is MNHEY, CDR2 SVGAGI, per germline. The CDR3 is made up of 12 amino acids. The CDR3 is CAGWATGHGYTF. Written as DNA, the CDR3 is TGTGCCGGGTGGGCGACAGGGCATGGCTACACCTTC.

This sequence joins TRBV27 and TRBJ1-1; possibly TRBD1 for D (5 bases). The CDR3 has 13 amino acids. CDR1 is MNHEY, CDR2 SMNVEV, per germline (reference sequence). The V and J ends lost 6 bases and 4 bases respectively, with 12 bases between them. DNA of the CDR3: TGTGCCAGCAGGGTCAGGGACTTCACTGAAGCTTTCTTT. Its translation: CASRVRDFTEAFF.

The chain combines TRBV4-1 with TRBJ2-7; maybe TRBD2 (6 bases). This CDR3 is built from 15 residues. V was cut by 0 bases and J by 2 bases, with 11 bases left in between. Germline V gives CDR1 MGHRA, CDR2 YSYEKL. DNA of the CDR3: TGCGCCAGCAGCCAAGATCTTTCGGGGGCCTACGAGCAGTACTTC. Translating it yields CASSQDLSGAYEQYF.

This chain joins TRBV20-1 and TRBJ2-7; no firm D call. The CDR3 loop spans 15 amino acids. In germline, CDR1 is DFQATT, CDR2 SNEGSKA (reference sequence). Trimming left V 3 bases short and J 0 bases short, with 15 bases between. The CDR3 spells CSASEMRPTSYEQYF. CDR3 coding DNA: TGCAGTGCTAGTGAGATGCGGCCCACCTCCTACGAGCAGTACTTC.

This clone was picked up a small number of times. The chain employs TRBV6-5 and TRBJ1-5, with TRBD1 as a possible D gene (5 bases). Trimming stripped 7 bases from V and 7 bases from J, with 14 bases between. In germline, CDR1 is MNHEY, CDR2 SVGAGI. CDR3 length: 13 residues. The CDR3 here is CASTRDWGQPQHF. For the CDR3, the DNA is TGTGCCAGCACTCGGGACTGGGGCCAGCCCCAGCATTTT.

This chain links TRBV9 with TRBJ1-1, with unresolved D. CDR3 length: 14 residues. V was clipped by 3 bases and J by 0 bases, with 9 bases between them. Germline V gene lookup returns CDR1 SGDLS and CDR2 YYNGEE. DNA for the CDR3: TGTGCCAGCAGCGAACAGCCAGTGAACACTGAAGCTTTCTTT. Translating it yields CASSEQPVNTEAFF.

This sequence joins TRBV10-2 and TRBJ2-3; TRBD1 matches at 9 bases. With V trimmed by 4 bases and J by 10 bases, 3 bases remained unmatched. Looked up from germline, CDR1 is WSHSY and CDR2 is SAAADI. The CDR3 has 12 amino acids. In nucleotides, the CDR3 is TGCGCCAGCAGTGTAGACAGGGGGGCGCAGTATTTT. It is translated as CASSVDRGAQYF.

The chain links TRBV5-4 to TRBJ1-6; maybe TRBD1 (5 bases). CDR1 is SGHNT and CDR2 is YYREEE in the germline V gene (reference sequence). V lost 3 bases and J 8 bases, leaving 9 bases between the germline ends. This CDR3 has 13 amino acids. The CDR3, as DNA: TGTGCCAGCAGCTCAGACAGTGATTCACCCCTCCACTTT. Translation: CASSSDSDSPLHF.

The chain has TRBV29-1 and TRBJ2-5, with TRBD1 matching 7 bases. Germline V lookup: CDR1 SQVTM, CDR2 ANQGSEA. The ends lost 6 bases at V and 5 bases at J; junction bases unmatched: 12. The CDR3 consists of 14 residues. In nucleotides, the CDR3 is TGCAGCGTCGGGGTAGGGGGCGCGATTGAGACCCAGTACTTC. Protein sequence: CSVGVGGAIETQYF.